The source of this T cell receptor (beta chain) is a study of regulatory T cells in long-lasting Graves disease. Details on this clonotype: What it binds is unknown.

CDR1 and CDR2 (germline): SGHRS, YFSETQ. Trimming left V 4 bases short and J 4 bases short, with 11 bases between. The CDR3 consists of 14 residues. Time point indicated: newly diagnosed GD, antithyroid drugs for less than 3 months. Making the TCR library involved RNA that had been extracted from PBMCs. Study findings and constraints: Persistent disease showed a preference for TRBV28, TRBJ1-2 and TRBJ2-5.

The TCR beta library used iRepertoire HTBI primers with Arm-PCR amplification of CDR3. TCRdb fed the multiplex PCR reads into MiXCR, producing one record per CDR3 protein. The sample lists 350,000 to 400,000 distinct CDR3 sequences, around 15% seen once, with 20% in the top ten. The data were also submitted as part of a second study, on T cells in Graves' hyperthyroidism and ophthalmopathy.

This sample comprised peripheral blood mononuclear cells (PBMCs), obtained at new diagnosis, from a patient treated with antithyroid drugs. The chain joins TRBV5-1 to TRBJ1-4; D is unresolved. The sequence came from a woman between 18 and 29 years old with Graves disease. CDR3 residues: CASSPGGVNEKLFF. The CDR3 DNA follows: TGCGCCAGCAGCCCCGGTGGTGTTAATGAAAAACTGTTTTTT. Looking up the rest from reference TRBV5-1 and TRBJ1-4 gives the full variable domain: KAGVTQTPRYLIKTRGQQVTLSCSPISGHRSVSWYQQTPGQGLQFLFEYFSETQRNKGNFPGRFSGRQFSNSRSEMNVSTLELGDSALYLCASSPGGVNEKLFFGSGTQLSVL.